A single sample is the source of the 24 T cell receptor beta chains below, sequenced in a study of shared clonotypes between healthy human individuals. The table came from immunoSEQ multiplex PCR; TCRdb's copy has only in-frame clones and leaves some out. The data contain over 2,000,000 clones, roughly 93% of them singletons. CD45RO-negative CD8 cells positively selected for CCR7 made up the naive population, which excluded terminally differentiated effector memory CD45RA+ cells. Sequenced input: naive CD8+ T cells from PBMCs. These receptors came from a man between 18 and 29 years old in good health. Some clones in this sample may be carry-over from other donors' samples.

CDR3 protein: CASSSAGGLLYEQYF. CDR3 nucleotide sequence: TGTGCCAGCAGCTCCGCTGGGGGACTACTCTACGAGCAGTACTTC. The chain combines TRBV28 with TRBJ2-7; 7 bases align to TRBD2. The CDR3 is 15 residues long. Trimming took 6 bases from V and 3 from J; bases not matched to a gene: 11. Germline CDR1 and CDR2: MDHEN and SYDVKM.

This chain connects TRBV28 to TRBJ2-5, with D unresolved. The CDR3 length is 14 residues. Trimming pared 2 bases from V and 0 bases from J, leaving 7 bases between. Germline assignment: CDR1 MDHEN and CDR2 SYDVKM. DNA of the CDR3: TGTGCCAGCAGTTTAAGGCTGAACCAAGAGACCCAGTACTTC. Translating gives CASSLRLNQETQYF.

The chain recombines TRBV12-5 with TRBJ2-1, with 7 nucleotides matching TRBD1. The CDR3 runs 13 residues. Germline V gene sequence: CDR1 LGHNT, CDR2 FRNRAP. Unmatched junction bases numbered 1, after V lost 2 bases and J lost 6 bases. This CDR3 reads CASGLQGVNEQFF. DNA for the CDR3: TGTGCTAGTGGTTTGCAGGGGGTCAATGAGCAGTTCTTC.

The CDR3 spells CASSGTGYEQYF. The CDR3 bases are TGTGCCAGCAGCGGGACTGGCTACGAGCAGTACTTC. V gene TRBV6-5 combines with J gene TRBJ2-7; D is possibly TRBD2 (6 bases). The CDR3 extends over 12 amino acids. Trimming took 6 bases from V and 3 from J, leaving 9 bases between them. Germline lookup yields CDR1 MNHEY and CDR2 SVGAGI.

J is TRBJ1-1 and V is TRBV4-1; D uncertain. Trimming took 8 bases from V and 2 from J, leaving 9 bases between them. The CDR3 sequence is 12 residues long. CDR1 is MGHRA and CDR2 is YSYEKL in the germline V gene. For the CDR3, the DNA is TGCGCCAGCGGAAATACTAACACTGAAGCTTTCTTT. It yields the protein CASGNTNTEAFF.

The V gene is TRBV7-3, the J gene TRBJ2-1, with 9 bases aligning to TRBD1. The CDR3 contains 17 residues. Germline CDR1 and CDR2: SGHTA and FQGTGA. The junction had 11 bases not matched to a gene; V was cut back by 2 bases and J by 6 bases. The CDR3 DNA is TGTGCCAGCAGCTTAGCTATTTACAGGGGGCCGGTCAATGAGCAGTTCTTC. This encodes CASSLAIYRGPVNEQFF.

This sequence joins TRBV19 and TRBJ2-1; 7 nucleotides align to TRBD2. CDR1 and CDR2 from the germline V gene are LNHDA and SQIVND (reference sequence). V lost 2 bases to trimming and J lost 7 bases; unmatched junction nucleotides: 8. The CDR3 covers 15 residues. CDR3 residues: CASSIQSGIGNEQFF. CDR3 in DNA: TGTGCCAGTAGTATACAAAGCGGGATAGGAAATGAGCAGTTCTTC. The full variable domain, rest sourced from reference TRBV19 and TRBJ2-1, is DGGITQSPKYLFRKEGQNVTLSCEQNLNHDAMYWYRQDPGQGLRLIYYSQIVNDFQKGDIAEGYSVSREKKESFPLTVTSAQKNPTAFYLCASSIQSGIGNEQFFGPGTRLTVL.

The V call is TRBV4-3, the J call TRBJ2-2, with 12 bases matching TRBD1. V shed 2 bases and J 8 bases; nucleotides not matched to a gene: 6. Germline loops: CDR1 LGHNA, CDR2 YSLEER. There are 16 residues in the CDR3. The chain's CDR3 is CASSQQGQGASGELFF. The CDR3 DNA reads TGCGCCAGCAGCCAACAGGGACAGGGGGCGTCGGGGGAGCTGTTTTTT.

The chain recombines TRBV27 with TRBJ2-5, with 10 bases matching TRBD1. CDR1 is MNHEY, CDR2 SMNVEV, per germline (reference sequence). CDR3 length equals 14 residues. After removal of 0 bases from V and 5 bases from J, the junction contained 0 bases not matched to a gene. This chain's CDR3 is CASSLSGQGETQYF. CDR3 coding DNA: TGTGCCAGCAGTTTATCGGGACAGGGGGAGACCCAGTACTTC.

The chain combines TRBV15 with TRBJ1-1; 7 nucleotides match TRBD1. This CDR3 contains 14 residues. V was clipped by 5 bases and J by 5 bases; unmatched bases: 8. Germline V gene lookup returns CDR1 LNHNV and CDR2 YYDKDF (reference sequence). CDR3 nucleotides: TGTGCCACCAGCCCAGGGGGGTTTGGGACTGAAGCTTTCTTT. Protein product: CATSPGGFGTEAFF.

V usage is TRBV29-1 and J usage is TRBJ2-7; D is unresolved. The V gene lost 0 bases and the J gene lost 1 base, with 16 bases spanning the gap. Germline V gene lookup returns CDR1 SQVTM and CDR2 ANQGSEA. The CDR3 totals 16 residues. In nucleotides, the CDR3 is TGCAGCGTTGAAGAGATATTACAGAAGCAGTCCTACGAGCAGTACTTC. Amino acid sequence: CSVEEILQKQSYEQYF.

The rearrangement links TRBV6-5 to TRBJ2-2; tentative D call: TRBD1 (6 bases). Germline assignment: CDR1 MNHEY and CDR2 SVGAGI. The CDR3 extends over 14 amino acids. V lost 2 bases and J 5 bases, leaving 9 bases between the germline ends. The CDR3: CASSYTTGTGELFF. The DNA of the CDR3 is TGTGCCAGCAGTTACACTACAGGGACCGGGGAGCTGTTTTTT.

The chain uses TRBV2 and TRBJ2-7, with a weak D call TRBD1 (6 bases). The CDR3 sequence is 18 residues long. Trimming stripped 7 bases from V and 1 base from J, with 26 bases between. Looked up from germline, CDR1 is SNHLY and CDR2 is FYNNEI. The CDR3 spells CASTGPSSTGRLSYEQYF. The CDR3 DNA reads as TGTGCCAGCACCGGGCCCTCGTCGACAGGTCGGTTATCCTACGAGCAGTACTTC.

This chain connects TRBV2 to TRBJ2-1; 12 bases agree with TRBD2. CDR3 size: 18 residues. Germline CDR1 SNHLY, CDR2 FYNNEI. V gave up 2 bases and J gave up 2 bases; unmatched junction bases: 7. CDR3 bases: TGTGCCAGCAGTGAAACGCCAGGACTAGCGGGAACCTACAATGAGCAGTTCTTC. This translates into CASSETPGLAGTYNEQFF.

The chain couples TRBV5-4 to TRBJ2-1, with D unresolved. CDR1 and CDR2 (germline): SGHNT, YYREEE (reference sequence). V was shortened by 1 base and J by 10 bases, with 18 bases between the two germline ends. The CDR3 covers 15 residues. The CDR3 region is CASSLWLARYSEQFF. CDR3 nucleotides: TGTGCCAGCAGCTTGTGGTTAGCACGTTATTCGGAGCAGTTCTTC.

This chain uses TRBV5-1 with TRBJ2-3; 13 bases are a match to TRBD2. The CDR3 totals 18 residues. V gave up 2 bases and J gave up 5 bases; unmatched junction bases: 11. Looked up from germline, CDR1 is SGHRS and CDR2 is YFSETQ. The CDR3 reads CASSLHPGLAGWGDTQYF. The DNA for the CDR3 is TGCGCCAGCAGCTTACACCCGGGACTAGCGGGATGGGGAGATACGCAGTATTTT. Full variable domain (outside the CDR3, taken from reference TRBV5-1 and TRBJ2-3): KAGVTQTPRYLIKTRGQQVTLSCSPISGHRSVSWYQQTPGQGLQFLFEYFSETQRNKGNFPGRFSGRQFSNSRSEMNVSTLELGDSALYLCASSLHPGLAGWGDTQYFGPGTRLTVL.

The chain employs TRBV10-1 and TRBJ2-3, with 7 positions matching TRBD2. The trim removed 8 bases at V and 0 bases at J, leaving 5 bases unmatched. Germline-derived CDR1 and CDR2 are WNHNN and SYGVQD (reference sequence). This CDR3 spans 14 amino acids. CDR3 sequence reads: CASSGTTSTDTQYF. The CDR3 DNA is TGCGCCAGCTCCGGGACTACTAGCACAGATACGCAGTATTTT.

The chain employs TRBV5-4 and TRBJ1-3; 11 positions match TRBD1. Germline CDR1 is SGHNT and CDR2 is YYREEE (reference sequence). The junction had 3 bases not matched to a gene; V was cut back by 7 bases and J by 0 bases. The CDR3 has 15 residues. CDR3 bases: TGTGCCAGCTGGGACAGGGGGTTCTCTGGAAACACCATATATTTT. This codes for CASWDRGFSGNTIYF.

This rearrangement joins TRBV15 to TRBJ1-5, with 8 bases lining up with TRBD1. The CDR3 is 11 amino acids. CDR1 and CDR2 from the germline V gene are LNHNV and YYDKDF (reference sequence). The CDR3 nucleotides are TGTGGGACAGGGATCAATCAGCCCCAGCATTTT. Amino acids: CGTGINQPQHF.

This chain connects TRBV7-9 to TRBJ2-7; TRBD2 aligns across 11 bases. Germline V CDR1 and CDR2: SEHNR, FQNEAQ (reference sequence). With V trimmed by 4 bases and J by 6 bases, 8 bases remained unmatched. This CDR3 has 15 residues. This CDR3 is CASSSRTSGRTEQYF. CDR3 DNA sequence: TGTGCCAGCAGCTCTCGTACTAGCGGGAGAACCGAGCAGTACTTC.

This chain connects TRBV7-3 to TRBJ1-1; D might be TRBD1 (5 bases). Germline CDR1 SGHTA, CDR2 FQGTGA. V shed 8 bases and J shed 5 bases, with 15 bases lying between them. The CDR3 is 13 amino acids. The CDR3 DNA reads TGTGCCAGCTCCGGTGGGGGGAGGACTGAAGCTTTCTTT. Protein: CASSGGGRTEAFF.

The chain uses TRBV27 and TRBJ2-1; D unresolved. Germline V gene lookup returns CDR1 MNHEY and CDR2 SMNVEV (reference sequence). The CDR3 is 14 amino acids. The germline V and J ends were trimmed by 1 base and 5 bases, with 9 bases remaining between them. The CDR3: CASSLWGPNNEQFF. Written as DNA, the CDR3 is TGTGCCAGCAGTTTATGGGGTCCTAACAATGAGCAGTTCTTC.

The CDR3 region is CASSQDPGGRARINTGELFF. As DNA, the CDR3 is TGCGCCAGCAGCCAAGATCCTGGGGGCAGGGCCAGAATTAACACCGGGGAGCTGTTTTTT. This chain links TRBV4-3 with TRBJ2-2; a possible D gene is TRBD1 (6 bases). V lost 0 bases and J 2 bases, leaving 22 bases between the germline ends. The CDR3 has 20 residues. Per the germline V gene, CDR1 is LGHNA and CDR2 is YSLEER.

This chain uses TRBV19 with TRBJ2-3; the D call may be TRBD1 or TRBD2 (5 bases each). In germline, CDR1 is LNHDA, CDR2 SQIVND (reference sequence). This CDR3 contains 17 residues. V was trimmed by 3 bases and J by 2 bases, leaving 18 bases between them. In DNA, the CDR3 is TGTGCCAGTAGTATTGGGAGCCCCGGGACCGACACAGATACGCAGTATTTT. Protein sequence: CASSIGSPGTDTDTQYF.